A single sample gave rise to the 20 T cell receptor beta chains below, sequenced in a study of T cell clones after liver transplantation. The data were produced by immunoSEQ multiplex PCR, yet TCRdb's version contains in-frame clones alone and is incomplete. Among about 100,000 clones listed, 82% were seen once. The sample in question was CD4+ T cells from blood, obtained before liver transplant. All receptors derive from a human donor who received a liver transplant.

This chain links TRBV9 with TRBJ1-1; D might be TRBD1 (5 bases). Per germline, CDR1 SGDLS and CDR2 YYNGEE. V was clipped by 0 bases and J by 8 bases, with 8 bases between them. This CDR3 comprises 12 residues. The CDR3 here is CASSVGKGEAFF. CDR3 DNA sequence: TGTGCCAGCAGCGTAGGAAAGGGGGAAGCTTTCTTT.

The genes are TRBV28 and TRBJ2-1; TRBD2 aligns across 10 bases. After removal of 3 bases from V and 3 bases from J, the junction contained 2 bases not matched to a gene. Germline V gene data show CDR1 as MDHEN and CDR2 as SYDVKM. CDR3 length: 15 residues. Here the CDR3 reads CASSFGLAVYNEQFF. Here the CDR3 DNA reads TGTGCCAGCAGTTTTGGACTAGCGGTCTACAATGAGCAGTTCTTC.

Regarding this clone: Its ends do not fully match the called genes, so a read error is possible. The genes are TRBV7-2 and TRBJ1-5, with D uncertain. The V gene's germline CDR1 is SGHTA and CDR2 FQGNSA. The length of the CDR3 is 13 residues. The CDR3 sequence: CASSLAAGRPQHF. In DNA, the CDR3 is TGTGCCAGCAGCCTAGCAGCCGGACGGCCCCAGCATTTT.

The sample holds a few counts of this clone. V usage is TRBV7-2 and J usage is TRBJ1-1; 7 bases line up with TRBD1. The J segment lost 4 bases and the V segment lost 4 bases, leaving 3 bases of the junction unmatched. The CDR3 spans 13 residues. In germline, CDR1 is SGHTA, CDR2 FQGNSA. The CDR3 DNA sequence: TGTGCCAGCAGCTCTCAGGGGGTCACTGAAGCTTTCTTT. Translation gives CASSSQGVTEAFF.

This clone was detected only once. This chain uses TRBV7-2 with TRBJ2-7; the match to TRBD2 covers 8 bases. Unmatched junction bases numbered 7, after V lost 7 bases and J lost 2 bases. In germline, CDR1 is SGHTA, CDR2 FQGNSA. The CDR3 is 14 residues long. CDR3 protein: CASKRAGAPYEQYF. The CDR3 DNA reads as TGTGCCAGCAAACGAGCGGGGGCCCCCTACGAGCAGTACTTC.

This sequence joins TRBV9 and TRBJ2-1; D gene uncertain. Germline V gene sequence: CDR1 SGDLS, CDR2 YYNGEE. The CDR3 contains 13 residues. V dropped 7 bases and J dropped 6 bases, with 14 bases sitting between them. The CDR3 bases are TGTGCCAGCGCTAAGTCAGGCCCCAATGAGCAGTTCTTC. Protein product: CASAKSGPNEQFF.

In this sample, this clone turned up a few times. This chain joins TRBV5-1 and TRBJ2-5; either TRBD1 or TRBD2 may supply D (5 bases each). V lost 0 bases and J 5 bases, leaving 14 bases between the germline ends. Germline V lookup: CDR1 SGHRS, CDR2 YFSETQ. CDR3 length: 15 residues. The CDR3 DNA reads as TGCGCCAGCAGCTTGGGTGGGACCCGAGGGGAGACCCAGTACTTC. It translates to CASSLGGTRGETQYF.

The rearrangement uses TRBV19 and TRBJ2-7; TRBD2 might be the D (5 bases). Per the germline V gene, CDR1 is LNHDA and CDR2 is SQIVND (reference sequence). This CDR3 spans 13 amino acids. Trimming cost V 6 bases and J 2 bases, with 11 bases left between them. CDR3 amino acids: CASSVEGAYEQYF. The CDR3 DNA sequence: TGTGCCAGTAGCGTAGAGGGAGCCTACGAGCAGTACTTC.

The rearrangement links TRBV6-6 to TRBJ1-1; D remains ambiguous. CDR3 length: 13 amino acids. Per the germline V gene, CDR1 is MNHNY and CDR2 is SVGAGI (reference sequence). Trimming removed 0 bases from V and 3 bases from J, with 5 bases in between. The CDR3 loop is CASSYSSDTEAFF. The CDR3 DNA reads as TGTGCCAGCAGTTACTCCTCGGACACTGAAGCTTTCTTT.

CDR3 nucleotide sequence: TGTGCCAGCAGCTCGTTGGGACAGGTGAACACTGAAGCTTTCTTT. The encoded protein is CASSSLGQVNTEAFF. The gene calls are TRBV5-4 and TRBJ1-1; 8 bases align to TRBD1. The CDR3 length is 15 residues. The germline CDR1 and CDR2 sequences are SGHNT and YYREEE (reference sequence). V was pared by 3 bases and J by 0 bases, with 4 bases of the junction left unmatched.

This clone showed up just once. CDR3 DNA: TGTGCCAGCAGTTTATCGCTAGCGGGAGCTTATACGAGCACAGATACGCAGTATTTT. This sequence encodes CASSLSLAGAYTSTDTQYF. V usage is TRBV27 and J usage is TRBJ2-3; 10 positions match TRBD2. Unmatched junction bases numbered 9, after V lost 0 bases and J lost 0 bases. The CDR3 extends over 19 amino acids. Per germline, CDR1 MNHEY and CDR2 SMNVEV (reference sequence).

The V call is TRBV5-4, the J call TRBJ2-3; the match to TRBD1 covers 7 bases. The CDR3 contains 15 residues. CDR1 is SGHNT, CDR2 YYREEE, per germline (reference sequence). Trimming took 5 bases from V and 0 from J; bases not matched to a gene: 6. The CDR3 bases are TGTGCCAGCAGGGGACAGACGACGAGCACAGATACGCAGTATTTT. Translated, it gives CASRGQTTSTDTQYF.

The chain has TRBV28 and TRBJ2-1; 7 bases match TRBD2. Trimming at V came to 3 bases and at J to 4 bases, leaving 6 bases not matched to a gene. This CDR3 is built from 15 residues. The germline gives CDR1 MDHEN, CDR2 SYDVKM. CDR3 coding DNA: TGTGCCAGCAGTTTCGTTGCGGGAGTGTACAATGAGCAGTTCTTC. Translated, it gives CASSFVAGVYNEQFF.

This sequence joins TRBV29-1 and TRBJ1-6; 8 bases line up with TRBD1. From germline, CDR1 is SQVTM and CDR2 ANQGSEA. The CDR3 is 13 residues long. J gave up 7 bases and V 6 bases, and 5 bases lay outside the gene matches. CDR3 DNA sequence: TGCAGCGTAGCCGGGACAGGCAATTCACCCCTCCACTTT. It specifies CSVAGTGNSPLHF.

The rearrangement uses TRBV11-3 and TRBJ2-7; D may be TRBD1 (6 bases). CDR3 length: 14 amino acids. Germline values: CDR1 SGHNT, CDR2 YENEEA. Trimming removed 5 bases from V and 0 bases from J, with 11 bases in between. The CDR3 sequence is CASSATGSSYEQYF. The CDR3 DNA is TGTGCCAGCAGCGCCACAGGGAGCTCCTACGAGCAGTACTTC. Based on the CDR3 plus reference TRBV11-3 and TRBJ2-7, the full variable domain is EAGVVQSPRYKIIEKKQPVAFWCNPISGHNTLYWYLQNLGQGPELLIRYENEEAVDDSQLPKDRFSAERLKGVDSTLKIQPAELGDSAVYLCASSATGSSYEQYFGPGTRLTVT.

The CDR3 reads CASRGPRLGTEAFF. CDR3 in DNA: TGTGCCAGCAGGGGACCCCGGTTGGGGACTGAAGCTTTCTTT. The rearrangement uses TRBV27 and TRBJ1-1, with a tentative D call TRBD1 (5 bases). The CDR3 length is 14 residues. Germline V gives CDR1 MNHEY, CDR2 SMNVEV (reference sequence). V gave up 6 bases and J gave up 5 bases, with 16 bases separating them.

This clone was detected a few times. This CDR3 reads CASSSGVGSNQPQHF. CDR3 nucleotides: TGTGCCAGTAGTTCGGGGGTCGGAAGCAATCAGCCCCAGCATTTT. The V gene is TRBV19, the J gene TRBJ1-5; maybe TRBD1 (5 bases). Deletions cut 5 bases from V and 1 base from J, with 12 bases between. The length of the CDR3 is 15 residues. Looked up from germline, CDR1 is LNHDA and CDR2 is SQIVND (reference sequence).

V usage is TRBV11-3 and J usage is TRBJ2-2; 8 bases are a match to TRBD2. The CDR3 runs to 16 residues. The trim removed 6 bases at V and 1 base at J, leaving 7 bases unmatched. Germline V gene sequence: CDR1 SGHNT, CDR2 YENEEA. CDR3 bases: TGTGCCAGCAGATCCGGCGGGGGGCTGAACACCGGGGAGCTGTTTTTT. Residues: CASRSGGGLNTGELFF.

The V and J genes are TRBV27 and TRBJ2-7; possible D gene TRBD1, 6 bases. This CDR3 spans 16 amino acids. V lost 5 bases and J lost 2, with 19 bases in between. The germline V gene has CDR1 MNHEY and CDR2 SMNVEV (reference sequence). CDR3 sequence reads: CASSAPVGQIPYEQYF. Written as DNA, the CDR3 is TGTGCCAGCAGTGCCCCGGTAGGACAGATACCCTACGAGCAGTACTTC.

The genes are TRBV9 and TRBJ2-3; 13 nucleotides agree with TRBD2. V was clipped by 0 bases and J by 4 bases; unmatched bases: 5. CDR1 SGDLS and CDR2 YYNGEE come from the germline V gene. The CDR3 has 17 residues. The CDR3 nucleotides read TGTGCCAGCAGCGTAGAACTAGCGGGAGGGCCGTCAGATACGCAGTATTTT. This sequence encodes CASSVELAGGPSDTQYF.